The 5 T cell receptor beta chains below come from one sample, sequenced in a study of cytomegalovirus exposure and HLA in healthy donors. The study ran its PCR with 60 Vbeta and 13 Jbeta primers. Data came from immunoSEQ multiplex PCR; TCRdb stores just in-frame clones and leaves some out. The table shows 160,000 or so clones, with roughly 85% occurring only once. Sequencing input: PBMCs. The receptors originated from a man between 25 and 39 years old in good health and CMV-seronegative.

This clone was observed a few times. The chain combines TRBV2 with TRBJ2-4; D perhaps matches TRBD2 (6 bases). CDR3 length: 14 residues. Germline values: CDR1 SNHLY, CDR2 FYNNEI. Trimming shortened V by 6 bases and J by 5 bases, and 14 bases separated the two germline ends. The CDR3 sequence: CASSVLAGQNIQYF. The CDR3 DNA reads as TGTGCCAGCAGCGTTCTTGCGGGGCAAAACATTCAGTACTTC.

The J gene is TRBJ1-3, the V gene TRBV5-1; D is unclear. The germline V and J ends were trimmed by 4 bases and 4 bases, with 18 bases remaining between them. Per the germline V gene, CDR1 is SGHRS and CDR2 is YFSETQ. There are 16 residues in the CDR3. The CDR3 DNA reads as TGCGCCAGCAGCGTCCCGGCTCCGGGAGGGGGAAACACCATATATTTT. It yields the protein CASSVPAPGGGNTIYF.

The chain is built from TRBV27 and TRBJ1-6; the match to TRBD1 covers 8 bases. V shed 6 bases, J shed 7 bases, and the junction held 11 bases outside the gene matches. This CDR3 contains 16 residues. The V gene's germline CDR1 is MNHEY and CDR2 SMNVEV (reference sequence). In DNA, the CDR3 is TGTGCCAGCAGACCTGACAGGGGAGTTAAGAATTCACCCCTCCACTTT. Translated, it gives CASRPDRGVKNSPLHF.

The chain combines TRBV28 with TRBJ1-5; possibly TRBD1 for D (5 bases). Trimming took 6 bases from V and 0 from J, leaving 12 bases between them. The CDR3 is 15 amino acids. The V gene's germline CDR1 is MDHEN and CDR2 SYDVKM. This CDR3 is CASRAGSYSNQPQHF. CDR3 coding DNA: TGTGCCAGCAGAGCAGGGTCGTATAGCAATCAGCCCCAGCATTTT. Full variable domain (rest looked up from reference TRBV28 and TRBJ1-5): DVKVTQSSRYLVKRTGEKVFLECVQDMDHENMFWYRQDPGLGLRLIYFSYDVKMKEKGDIPEGYSVSREKKERFSLILESASTNQTSMYLCASRAGSYSNQPQHFGDGTRLSIL.

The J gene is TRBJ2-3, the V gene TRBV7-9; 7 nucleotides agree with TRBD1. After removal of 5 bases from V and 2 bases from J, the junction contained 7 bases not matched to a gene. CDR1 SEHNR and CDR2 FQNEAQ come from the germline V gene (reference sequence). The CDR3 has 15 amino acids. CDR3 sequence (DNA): TGTGCCAGCAGCCAGAGACAGGGAGTCACAGATACGCAGTATTTT. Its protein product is CASSQRQGVTDTQYF.